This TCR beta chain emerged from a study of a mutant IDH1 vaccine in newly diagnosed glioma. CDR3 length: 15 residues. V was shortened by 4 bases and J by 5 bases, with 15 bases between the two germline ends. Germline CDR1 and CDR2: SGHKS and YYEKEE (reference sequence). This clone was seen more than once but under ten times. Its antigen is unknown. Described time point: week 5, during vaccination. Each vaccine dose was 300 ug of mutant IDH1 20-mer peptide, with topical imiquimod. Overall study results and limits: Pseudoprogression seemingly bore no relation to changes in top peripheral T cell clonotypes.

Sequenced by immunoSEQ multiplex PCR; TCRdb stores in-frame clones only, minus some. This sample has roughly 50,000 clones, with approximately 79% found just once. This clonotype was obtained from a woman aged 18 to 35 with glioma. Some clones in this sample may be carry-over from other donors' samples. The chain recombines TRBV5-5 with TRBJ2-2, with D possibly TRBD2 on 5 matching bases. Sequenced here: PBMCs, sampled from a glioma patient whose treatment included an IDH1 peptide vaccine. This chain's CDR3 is CASSPPSTRTGELFF. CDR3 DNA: TGTGCCAGCAGCCCTCCGTCTACTAGGACCGGGGAGCTGTTTTTT.